One and the same sample provided the 25 T cell receptor beta chains below, sequenced in a study of Ad26.COV2.S vaccination and SARS-CoV-2 variants. Assay used: immunoSEQ multiplex PCR; TCRdb lists only in-frame clones, some missing. The sample carries about 440,000 clones, about 90% recorded once. Noted treatment: approximately 18 received Ad26.COV2.S at low or high dose, single or two shots; 5 received placebo; per-sample allocation not given. Vaccine and placebo recipients were sampled on day 63 after the first injection. The input for sequencing was peripheral blood, taken in a trial of Ad26.COV2.S vaccine versus placebo. The receptors come from a person aged 18 to 65 who received the Ad26.COV2.S COVID-19 vaccine or a placebo.

The rearrangement joins TRBV6-2 or TRBV6-3 to TRBJ1-5; no clear D gene. CDR1 is MNHEY and CDR2 is SVGEGT in the germline V gene. This CDR3 is built from 15 residues. Trimming stripped 4 bases from V and 4 bases from J, with 14 bases between. The CDR3 DNA follows: TGTGCCAGCAGTTCATCCGGGGTTCAGAATCAGCCCCAGCATTTT. It is translated as CASSSSGVQNQPQHF.

A single count supports this clone. CDR3: CASSYSSGWGYTF. The CDR3 coding sequence is TGTGCCAGCAGTTACTCATCGGGGTGGGGCTACACCTTC. This sequence joins TRBV6-5 and TRBJ1-2; D call uncertain. Trimming removed 0 bases from V and 8 bases from J, with 10 bases in between. The germline gives CDR1 MNHEY, CDR2 SVGAGI. The length of the CDR3 is 13 residues.

V gene TRBV3-1 (or the pseudogene TRBV3-2) combines with J gene TRBJ2-7; 8 bases map to TRBD2. The germline CDR1 and CDR2 sequences are LGHDT and YNNKEL (reference sequence). The ends lost 4 bases at V and 2 bases at J; junction bases unmatched: 4. The CDR3 spans 14 residues. The CDR3 coding sequence is TGTGCCAGCAGCCTCGGGGGGGGGACCTACGAGCAGTACTTC. It specifies CASSLGGGTYEQYF.

This clone was seen just once. The V gene is TRBV7-9, the J gene TRBJ2-1, with 8 positions matching TRBD2. Germline V gene lookup returns CDR1 SEHNR and CDR2 FQNEAQ (reference sequence). J was trimmed by 9 bases and V by 7 bases; bases with no gene match: 11. The CDR3 runs 14 residues. The CDR3 DNA is TGTGCCAGCATCCTTAGCGGGACGAGGGGTGAGCAGTTCTTC. It is translated as CASILSGTRGEQFF. Drawing the rest from reference TRBV7-9 and TRBJ2-1, the complete variable domain is DTGVSQNPRHKITKRGQNVTFRCDPISEHNRLYWYRQTLGQGPEFLTYFQNEAQLEKSRLLSDRFSAERPKGSFSTLEIQRTEQGDSAMYLCASILSGTRGEQFFGPGTRLTVL.

This sequence joins TRBV7-8 and TRBJ1-1; 8 nucleotides match TRBD1. Germline V gives CDR1 SGHVS, CDR2 FQNEAQ. CDR3 length: 15 amino acids. V lost 1 base to trimming and J lost 7 bases; unmatched junction nucleotides: 8. CDR3 region: CASSLVEGGTGEAFF. In DNA form, the CDR3 reads TGTGCCAGCAGCTTAGTTGAGGGGGGGACAGGTGAAGCTTTCTTT.

The chain uses TRBV7-8 and TRBJ2-7; D is uncertain. The V gene's germline CDR1 is SGHVS and CDR2 FQNEAQ. Between the trimmed V and J ends, which lost 5 bases and 0 bases, there was a span of 17 bases. This CDR3 has 16 amino acids. The CDR3 spells CASSPPAQFFSYEQYF. The CDR3, as DNA: TGTGCCAGCAGCCCACCGGCACAGTTCTTCTCCTACGAGCAGTACTTC.

The chain is built from TRBV18 and TRBJ1-1, with 8 positions matching TRBD1. The CDR3 runs 17 residues. In germline, CDR1 is KGHSH, CDR2 LQKENI. With V trimmed by 5 bases and J by 2 bases, 13 bases remained unmatched. The CDR3 sequence is CASSMKGTGASNTEAFF. The DNA of the CDR3 is TGTGCCAGCTCAATGAAGGGGACAGGTGCCTCAAACACTGAAGCTTTCTTT.

The rearrangement links TRBV7-7 to TRBJ2-2, with TRBD2 matching 9 bases. With V trimmed by 5 bases and J by 7 bases, 8 bases remained unmatched. Germline loops: CDR1 SSHAT, CDR2 FNYEAQ (reference sequence). The CDR3 totals 15 residues. The CDR3: CASSPTGTSNGELFF. The CDR3 region has the DNA TGTGCCAGCAGCCCGACAGGGACTAGCAACGGGGAGCTGTTTTTT.

The rearrangement uses TRBV11-2 and TRBJ2-3; 9 bases map to TRBD2. This CDR3 comprises 15 residues. Germline trimming cut 3 bases from V and 4 bases from J; bases unmatched to any gene: 5. The germline CDR1 and CDR2 sequences are SGHAT and FQNNGV. CDR3 residues: CASSLGGGGPDTQYF. CDR3 DNA sequence: TGTGCCAGCAGCTTGGGCGGGGGGGGCCCAGATACGCAGTATTTT.

This clone was picked up one time. The chain couples TRBV5-6 to TRBJ2-3, with D possibly TRBD1 on 6 matching bases. This CDR3 region has 17 residues. Trimming removed 4 bases at V and 3 bases at J, with 21 bases between. Germline-derived CDR1 and CDR2 are SGHDT and YYEEEE. The CDR3 bases are TGTGCCAGCAGCCCCAGGGGTACAGGGAGTGGGACAGATACGCAGTATTTT. Its protein product is CASSPRGTGSGTDTQYF.

V gene TRBV9 combines with J gene TRBJ1-2; D is unresolved. V lost 4 bases and J lost 2, with 6 bases in between. The germline CDR1 and CDR2 sequences are SGDLS and YYNGEE. The CDR3 extends over 12 amino acids. CDR3 DNA: TGTGCCAGCAGCCCTGACAACTATGGCTACACCTTC. Translated, it gives CASSPDNYGYTF. Using reference TRBV9 and TRBJ1-2 for the parts outside the CDR3, the full variable domain is DSGVTQTPKHLITATGQRVTLRCSPRSGDLSVYWYQQSLDQGLQFLIQYYNGEERAKGNILERFSAQQFPDLHSELNLSSLELGDSALYFCASSPDNYGYTFGSGTRLTVV.

This chain uses TRBV2 with TRBJ2-1; 12 nucleotides align to TRBD2. Germline loops: CDR1 SNHLY, CDR2 FYNNEI. The ends lost 1 base at V and 7 bases at J; junction bases unmatched: 5. The CDR3 contains 16 residues. The CDR3 DNA sequence: TGTGCCAGCAGTGAAGTTGGCCTAGCGGGAGGGAATGAGCAGTTCTTC. Its translation: CASSEVGLAGGNEQFF.

V usage is TRBV7-2 and J usage is TRBJ2-1; D gene ambiguous. V was cut by 1 base and J by 5 bases, with 9 bases left in between. The CDR3 has 14 residues. Germline values: CDR1 SGHTA, CDR2 FQGNSA. The CDR3 DNA follows: TGTGCCAGCAGCTTAGTTTTTAGCAACAATGAGCAGTTCTTC. This encodes CASSLVFSNNEQFF.

The gene calls are TRBV2 and TRBJ2-2; D possibly uses TRBD1 or TRBD2 (6 bases each). This CDR3 is 18 amino acids long. Germline CDR1 is SNHLY and CDR2 is FYNNEI. V was pared by 0 bases and J by 7 bases, with 21 bases between. CDR3 DNA: TGTGCCAGCAGTGAAGCTCACCCCTCCGGGGGCGCGGACGGGGAGCTGTTTTTT. Protein product: CASSEAHPSGGADGELFF.

This rearrangement joins TRBV10-3 to TRBJ2-7; perhaps TRBD1 as D (7 bases). Germline values: CDR1 ENHRY, CDR2 SYGVKD. Between the trimmed V and J ends, which lost 2 bases and 7 bases, there was a span of 21 bases. CDR3 length: 16 amino acids. The CDR3 loop reads CAISEPPGGRTREQYF. The CDR3 DNA is TGTGCCATCAGTGAGCCTCCAGGGGGGCGAACAAGGGAGCAGTACTTC.

The chain carries TRBV28 and TRBJ1-5; D may be TRBD1 (6 bases). Germline V lookup: CDR1 MDHEN, CDR2 SYDVKM. V was shortened by 5 bases and J by 11 bases, with 19 bases between the two germline ends. The CDR3 totals 14 residues. The CDR3 coding sequence is TGTGCCAGCAGTGGCGGGACGGGACAATCAGCCCAGCATTTT. Its translation: CASSGGTGQSAQHF.

V and J are TRBV7-2 and TRBJ2-1; 11 bases agree with TRBD2. Germline V lookup: CDR1 SGHTA, CDR2 FQGNSA. This CDR3 has 16 amino acids. The V gene end was trimmed by 5 bases and the J gene end by 3 bases; junction bases not matched to a gene: 6. For the CDR3, the DNA is TGTGCCAGCAGCGCCCCGGGACTAGCGGTCTACAATGAGCAGTTCTTC. Its translation: CASSAPGLAVYNEQFF. Variable domain in full (rest from reference TRBV7-2 and TRBJ2-1): GAGVSQSPSNKVTEKGKDVELRCDPISGHTALYWYRQSLGQGLEFLIYFQGNSAPDKSGLPSDRFSAERTGGSVSTLTIQRTQQEDSAVYLCASSAPGLAVYNEQFFGPGTRLTVL.

The rearrangement links TRBV6-4 to TRBJ2-1, with 11 bases matching TRBD2. V gave up 5 bases and J gave up 7 bases; unmatched junction bases: 7. Germline V CDR1 and CDR2: MRHNA, SNTAGT. The CDR3 is 15 residues long. CDR3 sequence reads: CASSRTSGSSNEQFF. DNA of the CDR3: TGTGCCAGCAGTCGCACTAGCGGGAGTAGTAATGAGCAGTTCTTC.

This chain connects TRBV6-5 to TRBJ1-2; D is uncertain. The CDR3 is 14 residues long. The germline V gene encodes CDR1 MNHEY and CDR2 SVGAGI. Trimming left V 0 bases short and J 2 bases short, with 7 bases between. For the CDR3, the DNA is TGTGCCAGCAGTTACTCTAAGACAAACTATGGCTACACCTTC. Encoded protein: CASSYSKTNYGYTF.

This chain connects TRBV9 to TRBJ2-1, with D unresolved. This CDR3 comprises 12 residues. The germline V gene has CDR1 SGDLS and CDR2 YYNGEE. Trimming took 4 bases from V and 10 from J, leaving 12 bases between them. In DNA, the CDR3 is TGTGCCAGCAGCCCCCGGCCTTACGAGCAGTTCTTC. Its protein product is CASSPRPYEQFF.

The chain carries TRBV24-1 and TRBJ2-2; 7 bases are shared with TRBD1. CDR1 KGHDR and CDR2 SFDVKD come from the germline V gene. J lost 6 bases, V lost 4 bases, and 13 bases had no gene match. The CDR3 extends over 17 amino acids. CDR3 sequence (DNA): TGTGCCACCAGTGACCCCGGACAGGTGACTCCCCCCGGGGAGCTGTTTTTT. Amino acid sequence: CATSDPGQVTPPGELFF.

The chain uses TRBV5-1 and TRBJ1-4; a weak D match, TRBD1 (5 bases). The germline CDR1 and CDR2 sequences are SGHRS and YFSETQ. V dropped 0 bases and J dropped 7 bases, with 10 bases sitting between them. The CDR3 loop spans 14 amino acids. The CDR3: CASSLEPGTEKLFF. As DNA, the CDR3 is TGCGCCAGCAGCTTGGAGCCAGGGACTGAAAAACTGTTTTTT.

This chain joins TRBV4-3 and TRBJ2-7; no clear D gene. Looked up from germline, CDR1 is LGHNA and CDR2 is YSLEER. V dropped 0 bases and J dropped 2 bases, with 11 bases sitting between them. The CDR3 loop spans 15 amino acids. The chain's CDR3 is CASSQDTGYTYEQYF. As DNA, the CDR3 is TGCGCCAGCAGCCAAGATACGGGTTACACCTACGAGCAGTACTTC.

This clone was counted a single time. CDR3 protein: CASSLARLTQETQYF. The CDR3 coding sequence is TGCGCCAGCAGCTTGGCCAGATTGACCCAAGAGACCCAGTACTTC. The chain joins TRBV5-1 to TRBJ2-5, with D unclear. Germline CDR1 SGHRS, CDR2 YFSETQ. V was cut by 0 bases and J by 1 base, with 10 bases left in between. The CDR3 length is 15 residues.

V gene TRBV28 combines with J gene TRBJ2-7; the D gene is possibly TRBD1 (6 bases). The V end was cut by 6 bases, the J end by 4 bases, with 16 bases between. The CDR3 is made up of 14 amino acids. CDR1 and CDR2 (germline): MDHEN, SYDVKM. The CDR3 DNA follows: TGTGCCAGCAGCCGGACCTTAGGGGGTTACGAGCAGTACTTC. This translates into CASSRTLGGYEQYF.